This T cell receptor beta chain was documented in a study of blood T cell repertoires in COVID-19. The V end was cut by 6 bases, the J end by 1 base, with 9 bases between. From germline, CDR1 is KGHSH and CDR2 LQKENI. The CDR3 spans 13 residues. Profiled with immunoSEQ multiplex PCR; TCRdb holds only in-frame clones, not every one. The table includes almost 500,000 clones, around nine tenths detected once. This sequence was found in a woman aged 55-70 years who had recovered from COVID-19. Input material: PBMCs or T cells enriched from blood (not recorded which). The chain combines TRBV18 with TRBJ1-1; D perhaps matches TRBD1 (6 bases). The DNA for the CDR3 is TGTGCCAGCTCCCAGGGGAGGAACACTGAAGCTTTCTTT. Its translation: CASSQGRNTEAFF.